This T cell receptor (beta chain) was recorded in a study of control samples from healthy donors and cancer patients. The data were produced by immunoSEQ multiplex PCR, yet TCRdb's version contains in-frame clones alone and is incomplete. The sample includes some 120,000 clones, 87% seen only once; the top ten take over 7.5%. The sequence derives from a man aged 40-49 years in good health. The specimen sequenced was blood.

CDR3 loop: CASSSRGRGLSTEAFF. In nucleotides, the CDR3 is TGTGCCAGCAGCTCTAGGGGTCGGGGGCTTAGCACTGAAGCTTTCTTT. The chain has TRBV7-9 and TRBJ1-1, with TRBD1 as a possible D gene (6 bases). This CDR3 is 16 amino acids long. Germline V gives CDR1 SEHNR, CDR2 FQNEAQ (reference sequence). V lost 4 bases and J lost 4, with 19 bases in between.